What follows are 16 T cell receptor beta chains derived from one specimen sequenced in a study of CD8+ T cells in alopecia areata. RNA extraction was followed by reverse transcription into cDNA, which acted as the sequencing template. TCRdb's copy holds only in-frame clones and misses some; the assay was immunoSEQ multiplex PCR. This sample has 150,000 to 200,000 clones, with about 54% found just once. Regarding treatment: oral pan-JAK inhibitor, 5-10 mg twice daily. This sample comprised CD4+ T cells sorted from blood, obtained at approximately week 60, from a patient treated with tofacitinib. These receptors originate from a human donor with alopecia areata.

This clone was seen a handful of times. The chain is built from TRBV10-3 and TRBJ2-5; possible D gene TRBD2, 5 bases. This CDR3 is built from 13 residues. The V and J ends lost 6 bases and 3 bases respectively, with 11 bases between them. Germline V CDR1 and CDR2: ENHRY, SYGVKD. As DNA, the CDR3 is TGTGCCATCAGGGCCACTAGGGAAGAGACCCAGTACTTC. Translating gives CAIRATREETQYF.

This clone was counted a few times. The V gene is TRBV7-8, the J gene TRBJ1-5; D remains unclear. The CDR3 covers 14 residues. Deletions cut 0 bases from V and 9 bases from J, with 12 bases between. The germline gives CDR1 SGHVS, CDR2 FQNEAQ. The CDR3 coding sequence is TGTGCCAGCAGCTTAGCCACCACCGGGCGGCCCCAGCATTTT. Translating gives CASSLATTGRPQHF.

J is TRBJ1-2 and V is TRBV18, with TRBD1 identical over 7 bases. The CDR3 length is 13 residues. The junction had 1 base not matched to a gene; V was cut back by 3 bases and J by 3 bases. Germline loops: CDR1 KGHSH, CDR2 LQKENI. Here the CDR3 reads CASSPGTDYGYTF. CDR3 DNA: TGTGCCAGCTCACCGGGGACAGACTATGGCTACACCTTC.

The chain carries TRBV4-1 and TRBJ2-7; 15 bases are a match to TRBD2. CDR3 length equals 15 residues. CDR1 and CDR2 (germline): MGHRA, YSYEKL. The ends lost 1 base at V and 6 bases at J; junction bases unmatched: 1. CDR3 coding DNA: TGCGCCAGCAGCCAAGGGACTAGCGGGGGGGCCGAGCAGTACTTC. Its protein product is CASSQGTSGGAEQYF.

This clone was recorded once. The CDR3, as DNA: TGTGCCAGCAGCCAAGCAAGGACAGAGCATTCACCCCTCCACTTT. This encodes CASSQARTEHSPLHF. The chain is built from TRBV14 and TRBJ1-6; weak D call: TRBD1 (6 bases). The CDR3 is 15 residues long. The germline V gene has CDR1 SGHDN and CDR2 FVKESK. V shed 1 base and J shed 8 bases, with 12 bases lying between them.

The chain combines TRBV29-1 with TRBJ2-7; weak D call: TRBD1 (8 bases). This CDR3 has 17 amino acids. The germline CDR1 and CDR2 sequences are SQVTM and ANQGSEA. V shed 8 bases and J shed 2 bases, with 28 bases lying between them. The CDR3, as DNA: TGCAGCATTCGAACCCGGGAGGCCAGGGGGCTTACCTACGAGCAGTACTTC. Its protein product is CSIRTREARGLTYEQYF.

The genes are TRBV2 and TRBJ1-6, with D unresolved. The V end lost 7 bases, the J end lost 6 bases, and 13 bases lay between the germline ends. The CDR3 consists of 14 residues. Germline CDR1 and CDR2: SNHLY and FYNNEI. The CDR3 sequence is CASKGSGGNSPLHF. CDR3 DNA sequence: TGTGCCAGCAAGGGCAGCGGCGGTAATTCACCCCTCCACTTT.

V gene TRBV13 combines with J gene TRBJ1-1, with 8 positions matching TRBD1. Trimming removed 1 base from V and 11 bases from J; junction bases left unmatched: 3. Germline CDR1 reads PRHDT; CDR2 reads FYEKMQ (reference sequence). The CDR3 loop spans 12 amino acids. Written as DNA, the CDR3 is TGTGCCAGCAGCTTAGACAGGGGGTGGGCTTTCTTT. As protein: CASSLDRGWAFF.

A few counts support this clone. The chain uses TRBV29-1 and TRBJ2-4; D is ambiguous. Trimming removed 5 bases at V and 0 bases at J, with 11 bases between. The CDR3 spans 14 residues. CDR1 is SQVTM, CDR2 ANQGSEA, per germline. CDR3 in amino acids: CSVRVLLAKNIQYF. The CDR3 bases are TGCAGCGTTAGGGTCCTACTAGCCAAAAACATTCAGTACTTC.

This clone was seen only a few times. The chain recombines TRBV15 with TRBJ1-5; 7 nucleotides align to TRBD1. The CDR3 is made up of 16 amino acids. Germline trimming cut 4 bases from V and 3 bases from J; bases unmatched to any gene: 9. Germline assignment: CDR1 LNHNV and CDR2 YYDKDF (reference sequence). CDR3 sequence (DNA): TGTGCCACCAGCAAAGGGGGACAGCCTAACAATCAGCCCCAGCATTTT. It specifies CATSKGGQPNNQPQHF.

This clone turned up a few times. Other DNA sequences of this sample code for an identical CDR3. The V call is TRBV7-9, the J call TRBJ1-5, with D uncertain. There are 13 residues in the CDR3. Germline V gives CDR1 SEHNR, CDR2 FQNEAQ (reference sequence). Trimming removed 5 bases from V and 2 bases from J, with 7 bases in between. CDR3 DNA sequence: TGTGCCAGCAGCCCCGGGGGCAATCAGCCCCAGCATTTT. Encoded protein: CASSPGGNQPQHF.

V gene TRBV6-5 combines with J gene TRBJ1-2; D perhaps matches TRBD1 (5 bases). The germline gives CDR1 MNHEY, CDR2 SVGAGI. CDR3 length equals 15 residues. Trimming took off 0 bases at V and 0 bases at J, with 8 bases between the two ends. CDR3 in DNA: TGTGCCAGCAGTTACTCGTGGGGGGCTAACTATGGCTACACCTTC. Protein: CASSYSWGANYGYTF.

Concerning this clone itself: Other DNA sequences of this sample code for an identical CDR3. This chain joins TRBV5-1 and TRBJ2-1; a possible D gene is TRBD1 (5 bases). The CDR3 extends over 11 amino acids. With 2 bases removed from V and 8 bases from J, the gap between germline ends came to 5 bases. CDR1 is SGHRS, CDR2 YFSETQ, per germline. CDR3 in DNA: TGCGCCAGCAGCTTCAGGGATGAGCAGTTCTTC. Translation gives CASSFRDEQFF.

This chain uses TRBV5-1 with TRBJ1-2, with D possibly matching TRBD1 (6 bases). Between the trimmed V and J ends, which lost 3 bases and 5 bases, there was a span of 8 bases. The CDR3 is 12 amino acids. In germline, CDR1 is SGHRS, CDR2 YFSETQ. The CDR3 is CASSSGTYGYTF. CDR3 in DNA: TGCGCCAGCAGCTCGGGGACATATGGCTACACCTTC.

This chain links TRBV5-6 with TRBJ1-6, with D possibly matching TRBD1 (5 bases). Looked up from germline, CDR1 is SGHDT and CDR2 is YYEEEE. V was pared by 4 bases and J by 9 bases, with 17 bases between. The CDR3 has 15 amino acids. The CDR3 nucleotides read TGTGCCAGCAGCCAGGGAGCCTCTTCAACTTCACCCCTCCACTTT. This gives the protein CASSQGASSTSPLHF.

This clone was counted only a few times. V gene TRBV15 combines with J gene TRBJ1-2; D is unclear. The CDR3 consists of 15 residues. V dropped 4 bases and J dropped 1 base, with 13 bases sitting between them. The V gene's germline CDR1 is LNHNV and CDR2 YYDKDF (reference sequence). CDR3 DNA: TGTGCCACCAGCAAAGGCTCCGGACTTAACTATGGCTACACCTTC. It codes for CATSKGSGLNYGYTF.